This TCR beta chain is from a study of cytotoxic CD8 clonotypes in ibrutinib-treated CLL. Study in general: Among responders, roughly 25 were partial and 2 complete; after median roughly 66 months, about 15 stayed remitted and about 12 progressed. Investigators collected response samples after a median roughly 12 months of treatment, range 6 to 36. Study conclusions and caveats: Clonality was higher at ibrutinib response and returned toward baseline at progression.

The assay was immunoSEQ multiplex PCR, and TCRdb's table has in-frame clones only and misses some. Of roughly 220,000 clones detected, about 75% appear once; the ten largest clones hold 5.9%. A word on this clone: No antigen is known for it. At the DNA level, this CDR3 is encoded by other sequences in the same sample as well.

The clonotype originates from a human donor with chronic lymphocytic leukemia. Sequences were derived from PBMCs, sampled after 12 months of ibrutinib treatment.

This CDR3 reads CASSLGAANTEAFF. DNA for the CDR3: TGCGCCAGCAGCTTGGGGGCAGCAAACACTGAAGCTTTCTTT. The chain joins TRBV5-1 to TRBJ1-1; no clear D gene. V shed 0 bases and J shed 2 bases, with 8 bases lying between them. Germline values: CDR1 SGHRS, CDR2 YFSETQ. The CDR3 runs 14 residues.